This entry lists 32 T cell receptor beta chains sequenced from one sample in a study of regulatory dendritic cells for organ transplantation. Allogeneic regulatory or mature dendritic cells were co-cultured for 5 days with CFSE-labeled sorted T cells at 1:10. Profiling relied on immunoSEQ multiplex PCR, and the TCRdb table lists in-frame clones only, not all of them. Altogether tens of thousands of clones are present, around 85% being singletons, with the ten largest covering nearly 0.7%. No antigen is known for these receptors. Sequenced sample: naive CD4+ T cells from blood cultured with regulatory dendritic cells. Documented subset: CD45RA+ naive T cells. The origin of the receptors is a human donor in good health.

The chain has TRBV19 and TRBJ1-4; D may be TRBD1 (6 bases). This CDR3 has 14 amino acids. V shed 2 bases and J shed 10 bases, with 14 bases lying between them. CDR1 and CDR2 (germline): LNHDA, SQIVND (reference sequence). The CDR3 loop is CASSIWPGAGKLFF. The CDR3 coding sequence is TGTGCCAGTAGTATATGGCCAGGGGCCGGAAAACTGTTTTTT.

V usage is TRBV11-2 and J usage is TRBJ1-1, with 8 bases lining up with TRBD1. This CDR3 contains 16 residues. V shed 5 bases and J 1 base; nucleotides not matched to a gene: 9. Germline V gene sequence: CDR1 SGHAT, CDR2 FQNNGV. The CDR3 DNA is TGTGCCAGCAGCGCACTGCCAGGGGGCCGGAACACTGAAGCTTTCTTT. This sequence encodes CASSALPGGRNTEAFF.

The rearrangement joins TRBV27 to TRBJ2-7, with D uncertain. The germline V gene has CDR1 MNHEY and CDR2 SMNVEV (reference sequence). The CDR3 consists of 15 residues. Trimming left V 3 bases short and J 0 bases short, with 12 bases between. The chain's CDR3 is CASSFGRRSSYEQYF. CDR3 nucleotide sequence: TGTGCCAGCAGTTTTGGGCGAAGGAGCTCCTACGAGCAGTACTTC.

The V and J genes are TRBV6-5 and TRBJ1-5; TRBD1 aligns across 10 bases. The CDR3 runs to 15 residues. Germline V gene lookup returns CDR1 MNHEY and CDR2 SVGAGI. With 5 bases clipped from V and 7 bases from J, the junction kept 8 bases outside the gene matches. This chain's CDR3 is CASSLDRGSNQPQHF. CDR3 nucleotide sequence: TGTGCCAGCAGTCTGGACAGGGGGTCTAACCAGCCCCAGCATTTT.

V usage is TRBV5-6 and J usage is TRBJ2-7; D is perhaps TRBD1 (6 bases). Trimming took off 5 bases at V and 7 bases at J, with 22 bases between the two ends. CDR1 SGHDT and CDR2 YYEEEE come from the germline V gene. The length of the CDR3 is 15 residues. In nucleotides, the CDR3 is TGTGCCAGCAGGCCACAACTGGGGGCCCCTACGGAGCAGTACTTC. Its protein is CASRPQLGAPTEQYF.

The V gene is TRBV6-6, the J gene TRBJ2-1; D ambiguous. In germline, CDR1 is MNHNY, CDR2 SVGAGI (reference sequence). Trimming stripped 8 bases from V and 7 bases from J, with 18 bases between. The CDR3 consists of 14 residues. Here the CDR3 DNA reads TGTGCCAGCGTAAGTGGGGAAAGAGTGAATGAGCAGTTCTTC. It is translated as CASVSGERVNEQFF.

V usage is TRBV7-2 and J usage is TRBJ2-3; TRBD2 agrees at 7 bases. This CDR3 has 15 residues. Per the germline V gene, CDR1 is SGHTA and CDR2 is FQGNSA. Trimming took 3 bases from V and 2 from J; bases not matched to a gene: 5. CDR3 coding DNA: TGTGCCAGCAGCTTGTCCCTAGCGGTCACAGATACGCAGTATTTT. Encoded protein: CASSLSLAVTDTQYF.

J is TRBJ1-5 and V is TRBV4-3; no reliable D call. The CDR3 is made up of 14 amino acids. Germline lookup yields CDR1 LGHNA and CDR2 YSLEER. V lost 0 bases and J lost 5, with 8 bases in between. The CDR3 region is CASSQDGRDQPQHF. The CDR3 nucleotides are TGCGCCAGCAGCCAAGATGGGAGGGATCAGCCCCAGCATTTT.

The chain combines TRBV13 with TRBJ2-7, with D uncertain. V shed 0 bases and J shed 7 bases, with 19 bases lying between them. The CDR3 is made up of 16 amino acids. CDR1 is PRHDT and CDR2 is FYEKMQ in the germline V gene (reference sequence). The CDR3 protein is CASSLGIVVGEVEQYF. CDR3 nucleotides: TGTGCCAGCAGCTTAGGGATCGTGGTTGGCGAGGTTGAGCAGTACTTC.

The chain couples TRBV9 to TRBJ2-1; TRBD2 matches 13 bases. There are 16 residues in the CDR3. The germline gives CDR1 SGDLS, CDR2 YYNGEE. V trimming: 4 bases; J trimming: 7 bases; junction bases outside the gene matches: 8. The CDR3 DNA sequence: TGTGCCAGCAGCTATACCGGGACTAGCGGGATGAATGAGCAGTTCTTC. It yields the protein CASSYTGTSGMNEQFF.

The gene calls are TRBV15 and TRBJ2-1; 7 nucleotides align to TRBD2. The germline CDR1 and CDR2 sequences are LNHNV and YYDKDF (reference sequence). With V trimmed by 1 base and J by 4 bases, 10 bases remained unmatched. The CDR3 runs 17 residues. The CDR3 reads CATSRGGIAGFYNEQFF. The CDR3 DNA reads TGTGCCACCAGCAGAGGGGGGATAGCGGGCTTTTACAATGAGCAGTTCTTC.

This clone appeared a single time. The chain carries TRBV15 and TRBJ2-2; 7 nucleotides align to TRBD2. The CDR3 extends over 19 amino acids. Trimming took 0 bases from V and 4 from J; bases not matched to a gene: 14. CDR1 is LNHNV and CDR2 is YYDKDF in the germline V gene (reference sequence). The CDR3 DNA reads TGTGCCACCAGCAGAGAAGGGTGGGGGACTACGCCGTTCACCGGGGAGCTGTTTTTT. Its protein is CATSREGWGTTPFTGELFF.

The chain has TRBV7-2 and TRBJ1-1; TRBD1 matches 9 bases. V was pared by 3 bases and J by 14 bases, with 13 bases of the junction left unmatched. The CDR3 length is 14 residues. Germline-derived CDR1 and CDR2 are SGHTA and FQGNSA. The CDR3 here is CASSFPTGTGKTFF. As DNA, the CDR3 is TGTGCCAGCAGCTTCCCCACCGGGACAGGGAAGACCTTCTTT. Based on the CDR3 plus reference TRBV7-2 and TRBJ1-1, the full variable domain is GAGVSQSPSNKVTEKGKDVELRCDPISGHTALYWYRQSLGQGLEFLIYFQGNSAPDKSGLPSDRFSAERTGGSVSTLTIQRTQQEDSAVYLCASSFPTGTGKTFFGQGTRLTVV.

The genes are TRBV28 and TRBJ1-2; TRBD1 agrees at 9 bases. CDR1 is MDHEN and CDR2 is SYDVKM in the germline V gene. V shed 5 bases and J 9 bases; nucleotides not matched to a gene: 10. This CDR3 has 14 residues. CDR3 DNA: TGTGCCAGCAGTCCGCCCGGGACAGGGTATAGCTACACCTTC. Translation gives CASSPPGTGYSYTF.

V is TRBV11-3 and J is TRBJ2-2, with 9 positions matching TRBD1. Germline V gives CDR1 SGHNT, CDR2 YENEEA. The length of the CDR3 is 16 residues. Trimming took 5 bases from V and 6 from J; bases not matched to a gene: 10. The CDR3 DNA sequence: TGTGCCAGCAGCCCGGGACAGGGAGATGTCGCCGGGGAGCTGTTTTTT. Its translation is CASSPGQGDVAGELFF. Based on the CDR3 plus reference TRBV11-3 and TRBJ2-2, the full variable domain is EAGVVQSPRYKIIEKKQPVAFWCNPISGHNTLYWYLQNLGQGPELLIRYENEEAVDDSQLPKDRFSAERLKGVDSTLKIQPAELGDSAVYLCASSPGQGDVAGELFFGEGSRLTVL.

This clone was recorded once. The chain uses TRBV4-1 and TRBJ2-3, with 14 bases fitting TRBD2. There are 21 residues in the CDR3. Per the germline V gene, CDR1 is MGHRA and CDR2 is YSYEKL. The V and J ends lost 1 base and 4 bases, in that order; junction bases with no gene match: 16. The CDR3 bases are TGCGCCAGCAGCCAAGGGGGTAGGACTAGCGGGGGGCGTGGAGGTTCAGATACGCAGTATTTT. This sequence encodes CASSQGGRTSGGRGGSDTQYF.

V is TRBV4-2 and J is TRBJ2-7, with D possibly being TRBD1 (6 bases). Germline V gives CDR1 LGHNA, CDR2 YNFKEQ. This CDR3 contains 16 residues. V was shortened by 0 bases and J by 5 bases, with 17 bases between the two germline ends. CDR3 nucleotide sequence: TGTGCCAGCAGCCAAGATGGCCAGGGGTTTGTCCACGAGCAGTACTTC. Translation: CASSQDGQGFVHEQYF.

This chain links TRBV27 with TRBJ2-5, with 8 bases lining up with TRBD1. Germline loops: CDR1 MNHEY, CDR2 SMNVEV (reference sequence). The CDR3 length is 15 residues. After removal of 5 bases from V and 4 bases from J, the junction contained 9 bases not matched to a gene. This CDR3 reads CASSRTTGGRETQYF. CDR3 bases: TGTGCCAGCAGTCGGACTACAGGGGGGCGAGAGACCCAGTACTTC.

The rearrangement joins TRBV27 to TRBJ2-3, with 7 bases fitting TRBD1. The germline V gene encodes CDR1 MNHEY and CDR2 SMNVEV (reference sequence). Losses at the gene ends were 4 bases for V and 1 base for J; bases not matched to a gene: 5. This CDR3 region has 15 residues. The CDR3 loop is CASSSPGQGTDTQYF. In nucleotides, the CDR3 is TGTGCCAGCAGTTCCCCCGGACAGGGCACAGATACGCAGTATTTT.

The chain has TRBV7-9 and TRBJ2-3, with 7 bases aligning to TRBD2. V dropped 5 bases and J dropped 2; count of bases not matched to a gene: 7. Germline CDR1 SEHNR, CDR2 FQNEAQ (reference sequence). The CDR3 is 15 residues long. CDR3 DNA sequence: TGTGCCAGCAGCACCCGACTAGCCTACACAGATACGCAGTATTTT. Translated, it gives CASSTRLAYTDTQYF.

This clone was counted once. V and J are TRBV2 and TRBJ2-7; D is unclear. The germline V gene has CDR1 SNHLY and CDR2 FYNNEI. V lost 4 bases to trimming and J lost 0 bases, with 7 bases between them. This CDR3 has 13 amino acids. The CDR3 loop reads CASSVYSSYEQYF. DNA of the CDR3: TGTGCCAGCAGTGTCTACAGCTCCTACGAGCAGTACTTC. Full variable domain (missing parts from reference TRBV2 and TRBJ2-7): EPEVTQTPSHQVTQMGQEVILRCVPISNHLYFYWYRQILGQKVEFLVSFYNNEISEKSEIFDDQFSVERPDGSNFTLKIRSTKLEDSAMYFCASSVYSSYEQYFGPGTRLTVT.

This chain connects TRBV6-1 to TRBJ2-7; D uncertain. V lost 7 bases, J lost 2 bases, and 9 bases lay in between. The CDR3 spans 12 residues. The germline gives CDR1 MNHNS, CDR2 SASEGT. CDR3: CASTIDTYEQYF. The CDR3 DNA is TGTGCCAGCACTATAGATACCTACGAGCAGTACTTC.

CDR3 sequence (DNA): TGTGCCAGCAGCTTAGGCCTAGCGGAAGAGACCCAGTACTTC. It specifies CASSLGLAEETQYF. The genes are TRBV7-3 and TRBJ2-5, with TRBD2 identical over 7 bases. In germline, CDR1 is SGHTA, CDR2 FQGTGA. The CDR3 has 14 amino acids. V was clipped by 2 bases and J by 3 bases; unmatched bases: 3.

Written as DNA, the CDR3 is TGTGCCAGCAGCCAGTGGCTAGCGGGGGGTACTAGCACAGATACGCAGTATTTT. This translates into CASSQWLAGGTSTDTQYF. This rearrangement joins TRBV4-2 to TRBJ2-3, with TRBD2 matching over 11 bases. Trimming took 3 bases from V and 0 from J; bases not matched to a gene: 8. The CDR3 loop spans 18 amino acids. The germline CDR1 and CDR2 sequences are LGHNA and YNFKEQ.

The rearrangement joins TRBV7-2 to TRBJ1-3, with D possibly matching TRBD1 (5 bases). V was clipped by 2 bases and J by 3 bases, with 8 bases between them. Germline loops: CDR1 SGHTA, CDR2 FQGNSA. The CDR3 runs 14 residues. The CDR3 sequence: CASSLQGYGNTIYF. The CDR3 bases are TGTGCCAGCAGCTTACAGGGTTATGGAAACACCATATATTTT.

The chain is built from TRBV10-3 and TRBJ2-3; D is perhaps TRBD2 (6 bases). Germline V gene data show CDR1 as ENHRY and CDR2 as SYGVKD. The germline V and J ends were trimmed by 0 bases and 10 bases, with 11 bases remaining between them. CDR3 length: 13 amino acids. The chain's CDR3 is CAISESGGEAQYF. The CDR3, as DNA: TGTGCCATCAGTGAGTCTGGAGGGGAGGCGCAGTATTTT.

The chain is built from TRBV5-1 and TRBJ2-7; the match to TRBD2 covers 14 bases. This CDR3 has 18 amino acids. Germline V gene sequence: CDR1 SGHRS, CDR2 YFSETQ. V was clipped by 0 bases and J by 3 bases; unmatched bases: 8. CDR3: CASSLVGLAGGTYYEQYF. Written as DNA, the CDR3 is TGCGCCAGCAGCTTGGTAGGACTAGCGGGAGGAACCTACTACGAGCAGTACTTC.

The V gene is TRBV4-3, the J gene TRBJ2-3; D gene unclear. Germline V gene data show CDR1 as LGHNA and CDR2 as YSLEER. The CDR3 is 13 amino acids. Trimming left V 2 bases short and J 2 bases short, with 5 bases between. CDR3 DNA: TGCGCCAGCAGCCAACGCCTCACAGATACGCAGTATTTT. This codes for CASSQRLTDTQYF.

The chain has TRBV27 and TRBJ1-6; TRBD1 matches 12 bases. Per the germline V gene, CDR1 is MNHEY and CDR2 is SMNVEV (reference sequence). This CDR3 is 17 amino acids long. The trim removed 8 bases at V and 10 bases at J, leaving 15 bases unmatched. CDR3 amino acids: CASHRGGDRGLWSPLHF. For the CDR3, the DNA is TGTGCCAGCCACCGCGGGGGGGACAGGGGGCTTTGGTCACCCCTCCACTTT.

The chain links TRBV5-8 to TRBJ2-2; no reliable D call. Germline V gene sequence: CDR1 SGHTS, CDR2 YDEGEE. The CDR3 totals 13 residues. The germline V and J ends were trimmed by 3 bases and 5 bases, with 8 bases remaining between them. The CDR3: CASSYRLTGELFF. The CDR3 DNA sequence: TGTGCCAGCAGCTACCGATTAACCGGGGAGCTGTTTTTT.

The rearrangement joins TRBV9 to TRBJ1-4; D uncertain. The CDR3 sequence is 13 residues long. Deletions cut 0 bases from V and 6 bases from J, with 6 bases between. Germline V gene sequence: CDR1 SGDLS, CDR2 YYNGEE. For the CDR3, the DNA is TGTGCCAGCAGCGTAGGGTCAGATGAAAAACTGTTTTTT. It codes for CASSVGSDEKLFF.

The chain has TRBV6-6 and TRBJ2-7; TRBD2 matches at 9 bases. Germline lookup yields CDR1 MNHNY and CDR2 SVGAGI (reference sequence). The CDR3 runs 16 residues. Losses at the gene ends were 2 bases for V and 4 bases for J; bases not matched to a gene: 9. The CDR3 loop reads CASSYERGGARYEQYF. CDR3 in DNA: TGTGCCAGCAGTTACGAGCGCGGGGGGGCCAGGTACGAGCAGTACTTC.